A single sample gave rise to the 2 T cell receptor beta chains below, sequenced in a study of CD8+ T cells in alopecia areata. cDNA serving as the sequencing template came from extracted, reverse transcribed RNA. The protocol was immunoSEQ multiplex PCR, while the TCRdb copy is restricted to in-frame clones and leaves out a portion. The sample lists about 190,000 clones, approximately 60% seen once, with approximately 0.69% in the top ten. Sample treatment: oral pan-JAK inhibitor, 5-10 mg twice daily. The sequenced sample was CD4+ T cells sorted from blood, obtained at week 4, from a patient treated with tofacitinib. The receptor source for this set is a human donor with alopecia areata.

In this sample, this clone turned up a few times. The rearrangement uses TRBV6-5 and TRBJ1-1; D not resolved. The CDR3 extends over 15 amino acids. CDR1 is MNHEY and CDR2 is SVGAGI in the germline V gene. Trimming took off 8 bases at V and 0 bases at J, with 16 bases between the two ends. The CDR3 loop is CASSPVRLLNTEAFF. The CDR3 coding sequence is TGTGCCAGCTCCCCTGTCCGGCTTTTGAACACTGAAGCTTTCTTT.

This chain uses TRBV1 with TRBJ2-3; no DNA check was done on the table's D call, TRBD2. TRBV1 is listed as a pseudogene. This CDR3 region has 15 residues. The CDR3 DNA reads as TGCACCAGCAGCCAAGGTTGGACGGGATCAGATACGCAGTATTTT. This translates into CTSSQGWTGSDTQYF.